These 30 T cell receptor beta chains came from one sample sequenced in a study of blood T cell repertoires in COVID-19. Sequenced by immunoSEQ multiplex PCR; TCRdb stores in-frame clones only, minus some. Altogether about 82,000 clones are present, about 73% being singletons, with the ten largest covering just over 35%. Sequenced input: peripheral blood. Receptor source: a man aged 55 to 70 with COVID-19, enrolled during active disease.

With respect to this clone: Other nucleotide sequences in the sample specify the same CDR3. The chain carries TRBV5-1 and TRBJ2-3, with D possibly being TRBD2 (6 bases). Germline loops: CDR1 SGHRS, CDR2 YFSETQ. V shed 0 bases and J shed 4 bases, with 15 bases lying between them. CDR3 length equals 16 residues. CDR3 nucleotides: TGCGCCAGCAGCTTGGGTGGGACTCACGGGGCAGATACGCAGTATTTT. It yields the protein CASSLGGTHGADTQYF.

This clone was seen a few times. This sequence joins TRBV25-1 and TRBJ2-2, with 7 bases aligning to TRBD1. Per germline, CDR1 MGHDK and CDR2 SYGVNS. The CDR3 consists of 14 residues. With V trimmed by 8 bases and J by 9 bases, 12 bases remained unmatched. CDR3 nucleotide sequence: TGTGCCAGCGGTGCCCAAACAGGGGTAAGGGAGCTGTTTTTT. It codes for CASGAQTGVRELFF.

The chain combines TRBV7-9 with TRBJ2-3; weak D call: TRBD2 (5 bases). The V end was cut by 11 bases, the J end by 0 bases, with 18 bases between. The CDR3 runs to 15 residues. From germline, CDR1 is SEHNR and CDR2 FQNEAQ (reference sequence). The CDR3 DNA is TGTGCCGTCCCGGGTAAGGACTCTAGCACAGATACGCAGTATTTT. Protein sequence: CAVPGKDSSTDTQYF.

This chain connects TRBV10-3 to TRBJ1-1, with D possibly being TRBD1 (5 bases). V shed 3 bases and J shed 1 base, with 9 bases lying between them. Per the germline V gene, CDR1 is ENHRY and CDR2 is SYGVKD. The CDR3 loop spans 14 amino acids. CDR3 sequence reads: CAISDRGGNTEAFF. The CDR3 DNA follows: TGTGCCATCAGTGACCGGGGGGGGAACACTGAAGCTTTCTTT.

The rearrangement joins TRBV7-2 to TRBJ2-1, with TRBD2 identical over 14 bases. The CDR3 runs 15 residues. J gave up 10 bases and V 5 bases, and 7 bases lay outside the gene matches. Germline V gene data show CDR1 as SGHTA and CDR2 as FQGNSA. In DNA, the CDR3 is TGTGCCAGCAGCATGGGACTAGCGGGAGCCGCCGAGCAGTTCTTC. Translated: CASSMGLAGAAEQFF.

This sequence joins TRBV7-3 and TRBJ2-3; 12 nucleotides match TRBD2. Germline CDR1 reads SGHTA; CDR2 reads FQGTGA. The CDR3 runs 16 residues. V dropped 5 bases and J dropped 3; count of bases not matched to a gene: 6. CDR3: CASSQSTSGRTDTQYF. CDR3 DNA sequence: TGTGCCAGCAGCCAGAGTACTAGCGGGAGGACAGATACGCAGTATTTT. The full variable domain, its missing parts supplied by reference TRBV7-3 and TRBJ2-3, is GAGVSQTPSNKVTEKGKYVELRCDPISGHTALYWYRQSLGQGPEFLIYFQGTGAADDSGLPNDRFFAVRPEGSVSTLKIQRTERGDSAVYLCASSQSTSGRTDTQYFGPGTRLTVL.

The CDR3 loop reads CASSGGTNQETQYF. The CDR3 DNA follows: TGTGCCAGCAGCGGCGGGACTAACCAAGAGACCCAGTACTTC. The chain links TRBV9 to TRBJ2-5; the match to TRBD2 covers 7 bases. After removal of 3 bases from V and 0 bases from J, the junction contained 2 bases not matched to a gene. Germline loops: CDR1 SGDLS, CDR2 YYNGEE. CDR3 length equals 14 residues.

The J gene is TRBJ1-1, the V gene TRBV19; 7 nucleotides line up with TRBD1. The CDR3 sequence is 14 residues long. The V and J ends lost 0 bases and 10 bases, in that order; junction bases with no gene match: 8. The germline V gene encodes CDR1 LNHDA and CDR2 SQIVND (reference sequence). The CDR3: CASSIDLLAGGAFF. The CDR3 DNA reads TGTGCCAGTAGTATAGATCTTTTGGCAGGGGGAGCTTTCTTT. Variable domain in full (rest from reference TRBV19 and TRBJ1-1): DGGITQSPKYLFRKEGQNVTLSCEQNLNHDAMYWYRQDPGQGLRLIYYSQIVNDFQKGDIAEGYSVSREKKESFPLTVTSAQKNPTAFYLCASSIDLLAGGAFFGQGTRLTVV.

In DNA, the CDR3 is TGTGCCAGCTCCTATTCGCGGGCGGGCACAGATACGCAGTATTTT. Protein: CASSYSRAGTDTQYF. The V call is TRBV18, the J call TRBJ2-3; tentative D call: TRBD2 (5 bases). V was clipped by 6 bases and J by 1 base, with 14 bases between them. CDR3 length equals 15 residues. Germline V gene data show CDR1 as KGHSH and CDR2 as LQKENI.

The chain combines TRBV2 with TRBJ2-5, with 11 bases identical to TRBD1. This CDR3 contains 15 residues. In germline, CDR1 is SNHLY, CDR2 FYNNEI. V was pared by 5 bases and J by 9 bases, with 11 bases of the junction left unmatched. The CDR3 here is CASSMGKPGQGAQYF. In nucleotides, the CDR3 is TGTGCCAGCAGTATGGGGAAACCGGGACAGGGGGCCCAGTACTTC.

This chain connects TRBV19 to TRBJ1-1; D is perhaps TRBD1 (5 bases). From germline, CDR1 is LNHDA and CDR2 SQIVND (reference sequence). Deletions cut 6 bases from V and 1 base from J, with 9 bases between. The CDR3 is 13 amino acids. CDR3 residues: CASSLGQNTEAFF. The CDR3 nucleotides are TGTGCCAGTAGCCTCGGACAGAACACTGAAGCTTTCTTT.

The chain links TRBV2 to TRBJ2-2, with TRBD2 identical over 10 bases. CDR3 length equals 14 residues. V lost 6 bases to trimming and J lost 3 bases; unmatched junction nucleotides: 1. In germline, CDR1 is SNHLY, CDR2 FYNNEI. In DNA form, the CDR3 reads TGTGCCAGCAGGACTAGCGGGCACACCGGGGAGCTGTTTTTT. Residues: CASRTSGHTGELFF.

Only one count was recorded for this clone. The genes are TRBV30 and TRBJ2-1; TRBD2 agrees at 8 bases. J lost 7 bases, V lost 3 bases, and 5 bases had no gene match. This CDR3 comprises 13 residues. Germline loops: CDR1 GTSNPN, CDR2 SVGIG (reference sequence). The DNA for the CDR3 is TGTGCCTGGAGCGGACTAGCCCCTAATGAGCAGTTCTTC. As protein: CAWSGLAPNEQFF. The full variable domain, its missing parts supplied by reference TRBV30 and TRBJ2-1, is SQTIHQWPATLVQPVGSPLSLECTVEGTSNPNLYWYRQAAGRGLQLLFYSVGIGQISSEVPQNLSASRPQDRQFILSSKKLLLSDSGFYLCAWSGLAPNEQFFGPGTRLTVL.

CDR3 amino acids: CASSSTGGGTYEQYF. For the CDR3, the DNA is TGTGCCAGCAGCTCGACGGGCGGGGGAACCTACGAGCAGTACTTC. The J gene is TRBJ2-7, the V gene TRBV5-5, with 7 bases matching TRBD2. V dropped 3 bases and J dropped 2; count of bases not matched to a gene: 8. Per the germline V gene, CDR1 is SGHKS and CDR2 is YYEKEE (reference sequence). The CDR3 runs to 15 residues.

CDR3 sequence: CASSRAGTSGSKANEQYF. The CDR3 DNA is TGTGCCAGCAGTCGCGCCGGGACTAGCGGGAGTAAGGCCAACGAGCAGTACTTC. The rearrangement joins TRBV6-6 to TRBJ2-7, with 14 bases matching TRBD2. The junction had 14 bases not matched to a gene; V was cut back by 5 bases and J by 5 bases. The CDR3 covers 18 residues. In germline, CDR1 is MNHNY, CDR2 SVGAGI (reference sequence).

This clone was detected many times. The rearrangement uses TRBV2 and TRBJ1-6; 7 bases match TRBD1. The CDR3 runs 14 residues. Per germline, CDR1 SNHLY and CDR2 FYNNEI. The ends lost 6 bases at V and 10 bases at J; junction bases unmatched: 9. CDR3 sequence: CASSIETGRSPLHF. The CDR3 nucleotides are TGTGCCAGCAGCATTGAGACAGGGCGATCACCCCTCCACTTT.

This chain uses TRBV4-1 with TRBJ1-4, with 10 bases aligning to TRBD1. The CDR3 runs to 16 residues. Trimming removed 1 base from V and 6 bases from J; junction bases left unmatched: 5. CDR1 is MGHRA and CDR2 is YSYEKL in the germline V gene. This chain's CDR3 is CASSQVEGQGYEKLFF. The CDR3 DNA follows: TGCGCCAGCAGCCAAGTTGAGGGACAGGGGTATGAAAAACTGTTTTTT.

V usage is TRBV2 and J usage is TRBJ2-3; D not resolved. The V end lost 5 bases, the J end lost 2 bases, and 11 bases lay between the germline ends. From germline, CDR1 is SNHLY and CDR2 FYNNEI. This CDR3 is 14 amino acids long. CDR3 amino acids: CASSFTSSTDTQYF. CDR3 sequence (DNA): TGTGCCAGCAGTTTCACTTCATCCACAGATACGCAGTATTTT. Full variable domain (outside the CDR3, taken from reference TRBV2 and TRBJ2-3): EPEVTQTPSHQVTQMGQEVILRCVPISNHLYFYWYRQILGQKVEFLVSFYNNEISEKSEIFDDQFSVERPDGSNFTLKIRSTKLEDSAMYFCASSFTSSTDTQYFGPGTRLTVL.

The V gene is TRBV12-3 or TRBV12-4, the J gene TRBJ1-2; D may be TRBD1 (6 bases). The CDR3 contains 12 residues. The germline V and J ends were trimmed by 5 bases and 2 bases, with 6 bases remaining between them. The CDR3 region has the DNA TGTGCCAGCAGTCAGGGGAACTATGGCTACACCTTC. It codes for CASSQGNYGYTF.

The CDR3 DNA reads as TGTGCCTGGGGTTCTTACACTGAAGCTTTCTTT. It codes for CAWGSYTEAFF. V is TRBV30 and J is TRBJ1-1, with D uncertain. This CDR3 contains 11 residues. V shed 5 bases and J shed 3 bases, with 7 bases lying between them. Germline assignment: CDR1 GTSNPN and CDR2 SVGIG (reference sequence).

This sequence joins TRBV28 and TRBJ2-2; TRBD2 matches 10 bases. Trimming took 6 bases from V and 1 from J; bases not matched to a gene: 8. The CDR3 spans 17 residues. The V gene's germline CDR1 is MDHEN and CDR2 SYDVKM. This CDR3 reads CASSSHGLAENTGELFF. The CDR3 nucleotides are TGTGCCAGCAGCTCCCATGGACTAGCGGAGAACACCGGGGAGCTGTTTTTT.

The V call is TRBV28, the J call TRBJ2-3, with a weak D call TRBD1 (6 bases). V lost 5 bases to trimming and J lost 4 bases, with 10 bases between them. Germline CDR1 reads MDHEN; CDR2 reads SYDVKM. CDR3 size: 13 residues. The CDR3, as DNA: TGTGCCAGCAGTCCTGGGACACCAGATACGCAGTATTTT. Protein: CASSPGTPDTQYF.

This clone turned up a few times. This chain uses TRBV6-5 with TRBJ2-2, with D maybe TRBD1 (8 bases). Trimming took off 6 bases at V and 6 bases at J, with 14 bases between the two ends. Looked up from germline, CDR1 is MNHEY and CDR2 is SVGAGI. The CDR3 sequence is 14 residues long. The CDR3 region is CASSWTGRAGELFF. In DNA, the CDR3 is TGTGCCAGCAGCTGGACAGGGAGGGCCGGGGAGCTGTTTTTT.

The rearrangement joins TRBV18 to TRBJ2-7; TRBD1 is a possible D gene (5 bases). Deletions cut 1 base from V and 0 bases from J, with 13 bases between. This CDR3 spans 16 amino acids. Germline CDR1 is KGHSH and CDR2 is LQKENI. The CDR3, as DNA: TGTGCCAGCTCACCACAAGGGGCGCGCGTCTCCTACGAGCAGTACTTC. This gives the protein CASSPQGARVSYEQYF.

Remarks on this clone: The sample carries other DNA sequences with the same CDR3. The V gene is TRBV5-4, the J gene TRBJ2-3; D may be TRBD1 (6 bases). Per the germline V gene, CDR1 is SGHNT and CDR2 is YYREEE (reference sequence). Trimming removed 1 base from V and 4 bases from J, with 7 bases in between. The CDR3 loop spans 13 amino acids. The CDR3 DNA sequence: TGTGCCAGCAGCTTGCAGGGGCCAGATACGCAGTATTTT. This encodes CASSLQGPDTQYF. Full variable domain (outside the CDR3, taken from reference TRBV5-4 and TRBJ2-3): ETGVTQSPTHLIKTRGQQVTLRCSSQSGHNTVSWYQQALGQGPQFIFQYYREEENGRGNFPPRFSGLQFPNYSSELNVNALELDDSALYLCASSLQGPDTQYFGPGTRLTVL.

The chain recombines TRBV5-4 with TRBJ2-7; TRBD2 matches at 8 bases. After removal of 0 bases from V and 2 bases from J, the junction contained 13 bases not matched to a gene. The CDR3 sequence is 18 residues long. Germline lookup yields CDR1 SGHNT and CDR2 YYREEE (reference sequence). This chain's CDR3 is CASSLVETRTSRTYEQYF. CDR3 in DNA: TGTGCCAGCAGCTTGGTCGAAACTAGGACTAGCCGAACCTACGAGCAGTACTTC.

The CDR3 DNA reads as TGCAGTGCTCGGGAGACTAGCGGGTTGTTCTTC. The encoded protein is CSARETSGLFF. This chain joins TRBV20-1 and TRBJ2-1, with 10 positions matching TRBD2. Per germline, CDR1 DFQATT and CDR2 SNEGSKA (reference sequence). The V and J ends lost 5 bases and 15 bases, in that order; junction bases with no gene match: 7. This CDR3 contains 11 residues.

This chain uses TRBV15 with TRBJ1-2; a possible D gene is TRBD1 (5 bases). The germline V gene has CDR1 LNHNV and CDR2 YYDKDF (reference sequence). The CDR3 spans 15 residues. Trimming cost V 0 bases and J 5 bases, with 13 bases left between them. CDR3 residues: CATSRDASRDYGYTF. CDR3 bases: TGTGCCACCAGCAGAGATGCGTCCAGGGATTATGGCTACACCTTC.

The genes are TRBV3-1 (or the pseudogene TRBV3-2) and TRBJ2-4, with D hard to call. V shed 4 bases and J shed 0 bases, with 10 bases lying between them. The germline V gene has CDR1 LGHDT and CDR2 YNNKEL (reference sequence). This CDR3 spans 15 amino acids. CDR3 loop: CASSPHTGAKNIQYF. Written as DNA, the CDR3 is TGTGCCAGCAGCCCCCATACCGGAGCCAAAAACATTCAGTACTTC.

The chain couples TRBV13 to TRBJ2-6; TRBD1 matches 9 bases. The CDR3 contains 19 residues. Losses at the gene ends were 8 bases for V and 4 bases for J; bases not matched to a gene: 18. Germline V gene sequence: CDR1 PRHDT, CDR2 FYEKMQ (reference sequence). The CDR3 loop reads CASHSFLTGGVTGANVLTF. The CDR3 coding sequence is TGTGCCAGCCACAGCTTCCTTACAGGGGGCGTAACCGGGGCCAACGTCCTGACTTTC.